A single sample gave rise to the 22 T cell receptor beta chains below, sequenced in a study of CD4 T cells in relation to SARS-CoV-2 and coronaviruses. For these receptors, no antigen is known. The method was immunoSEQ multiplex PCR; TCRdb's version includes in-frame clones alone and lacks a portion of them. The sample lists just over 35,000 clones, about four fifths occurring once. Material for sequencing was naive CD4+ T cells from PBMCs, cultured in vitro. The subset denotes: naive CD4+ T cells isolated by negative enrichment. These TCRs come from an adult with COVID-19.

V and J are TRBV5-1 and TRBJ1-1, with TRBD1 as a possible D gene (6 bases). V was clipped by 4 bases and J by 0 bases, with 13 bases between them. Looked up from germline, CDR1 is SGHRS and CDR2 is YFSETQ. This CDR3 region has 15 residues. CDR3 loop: CASSPRGQLNTEAFF. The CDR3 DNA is TGCGCCAGCAGCCCCCGAGGACAGTTGAACACTGAAGCTTTCTTT.

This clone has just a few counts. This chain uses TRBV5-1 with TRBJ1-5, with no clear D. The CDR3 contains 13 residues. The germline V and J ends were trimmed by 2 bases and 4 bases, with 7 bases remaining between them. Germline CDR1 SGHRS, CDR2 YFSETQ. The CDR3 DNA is TGCGCCAGCAGCTTCGGAGAAAATCAGCCCCAGCATTTT. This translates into CASSFGENQPQHF.

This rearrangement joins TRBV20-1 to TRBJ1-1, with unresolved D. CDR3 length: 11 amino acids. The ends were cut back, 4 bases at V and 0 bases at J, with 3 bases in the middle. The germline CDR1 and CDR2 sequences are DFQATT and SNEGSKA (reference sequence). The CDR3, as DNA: TGCAGTGCTATCTTGAACACTGAAGCTTTCTTT. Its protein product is CSAILNTEAFF.

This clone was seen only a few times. CDR3 residues: CASSLRGPGGNTIYF. For the CDR3, the DNA is TGTGCCAGCAGCCTCAGGGGTCCGGGTGGAAACACCATATATTTT. This chain connects TRBV28 to TRBJ1-3; D perhaps matches TRBD1 (6 bases). The CDR3 runs to 15 residues. Germline CDR1 and CDR2: MDHEN and SYDVKM. Trimming removed 6 bases at V and 3 bases at J, with 15 bases between.

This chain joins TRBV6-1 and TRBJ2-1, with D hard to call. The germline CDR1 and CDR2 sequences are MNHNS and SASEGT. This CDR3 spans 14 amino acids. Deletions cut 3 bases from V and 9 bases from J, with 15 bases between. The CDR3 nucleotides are TGTGCCAGCAGTGAGATGGACGAAAGTGGTGAGCAGTTCTTC. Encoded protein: CASSEMDESGEQFF.

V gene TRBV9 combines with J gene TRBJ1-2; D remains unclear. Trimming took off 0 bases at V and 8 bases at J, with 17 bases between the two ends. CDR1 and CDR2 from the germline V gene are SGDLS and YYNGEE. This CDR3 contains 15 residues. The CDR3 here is CASSVGPGTSIGYTF. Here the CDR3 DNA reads TGTGCCAGCAGCGTAGGGCCGGGAACCTCAATAGGCTACACCTTC.

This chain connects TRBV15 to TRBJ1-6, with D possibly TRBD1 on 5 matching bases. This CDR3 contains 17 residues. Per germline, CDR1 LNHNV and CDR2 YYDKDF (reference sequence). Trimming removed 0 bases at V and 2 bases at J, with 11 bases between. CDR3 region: CATSRDPGGAYNSPLHF. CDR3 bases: TGTGCCACCAGCAGAGACCCGGGAGGGGCCTATAATTCACCCCTCCACTTT.

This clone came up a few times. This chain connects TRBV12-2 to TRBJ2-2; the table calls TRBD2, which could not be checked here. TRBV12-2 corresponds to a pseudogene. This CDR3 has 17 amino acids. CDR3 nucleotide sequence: TGTGCAAGTCGCTCAAATCTCGGGAGGGCGAACACCGGGGAGCTGTTTTTT. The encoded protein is CASRSNLGRANTGELFF.

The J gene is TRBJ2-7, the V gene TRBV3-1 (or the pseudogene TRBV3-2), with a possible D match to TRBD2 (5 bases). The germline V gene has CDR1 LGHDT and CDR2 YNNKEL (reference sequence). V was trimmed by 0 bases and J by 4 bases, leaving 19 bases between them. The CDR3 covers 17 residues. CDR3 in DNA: TGTGCCAGCAGCCAAGATGTTCGGCCCAAGAGAGGGTACGAGCAGTACTTC. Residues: CASSQDVRPKRGYEQYF.

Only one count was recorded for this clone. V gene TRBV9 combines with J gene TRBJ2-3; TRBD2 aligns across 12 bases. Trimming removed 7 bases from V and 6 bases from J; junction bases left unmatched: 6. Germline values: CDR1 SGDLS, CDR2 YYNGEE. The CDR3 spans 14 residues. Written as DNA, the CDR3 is TGTGCCAGCGGAGAGACTAGCGGGAGTGATACGCAGTATTTT. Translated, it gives CASGETSGSDTQYF.

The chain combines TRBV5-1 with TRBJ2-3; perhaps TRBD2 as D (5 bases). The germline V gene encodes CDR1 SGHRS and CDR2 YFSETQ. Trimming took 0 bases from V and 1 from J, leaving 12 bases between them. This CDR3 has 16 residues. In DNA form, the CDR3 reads TGCGCCAGCAGCTTGGAGGCTAGCATTCGCACAGATACGCAGTATTTT. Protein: CASSLEASIRTDTQYF.

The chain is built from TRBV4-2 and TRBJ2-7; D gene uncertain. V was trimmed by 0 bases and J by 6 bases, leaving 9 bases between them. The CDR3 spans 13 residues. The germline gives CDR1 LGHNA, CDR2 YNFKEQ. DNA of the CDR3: TGTGCCAGCAGCCAAGATCAGGCCGGCGAGCAGTACTTC. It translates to CASSQDQAGEQYF.

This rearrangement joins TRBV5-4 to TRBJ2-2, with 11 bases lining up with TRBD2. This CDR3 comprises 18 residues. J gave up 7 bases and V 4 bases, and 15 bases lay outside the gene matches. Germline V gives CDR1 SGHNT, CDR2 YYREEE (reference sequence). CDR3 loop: CASSTPLLAGGGGGELFF. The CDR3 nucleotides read TGTGCCAGCAGCACCCCCCTGCTAGCGGGAGGAGGGGGCGGGGAGCTGTTTTTT.

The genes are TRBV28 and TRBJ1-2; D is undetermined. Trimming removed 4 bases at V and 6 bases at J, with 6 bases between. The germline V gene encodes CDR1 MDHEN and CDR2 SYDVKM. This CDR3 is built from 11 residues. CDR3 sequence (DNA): TGTGCCAGCAGTTCCCGAGATGGCTACACCTTC. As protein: CASSSRDGYTF.

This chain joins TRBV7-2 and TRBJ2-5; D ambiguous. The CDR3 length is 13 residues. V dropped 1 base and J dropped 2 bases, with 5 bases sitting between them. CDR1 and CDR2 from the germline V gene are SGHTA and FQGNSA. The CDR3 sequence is CASSLGPQETQYF. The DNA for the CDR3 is TGTGCCAGCAGCTTAGGACCTCAAGAGACCCAGTACTTC.

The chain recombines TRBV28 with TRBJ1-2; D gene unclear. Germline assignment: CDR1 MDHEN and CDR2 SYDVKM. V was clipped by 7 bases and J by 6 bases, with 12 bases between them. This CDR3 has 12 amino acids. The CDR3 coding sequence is TGTGCCAGCACCCCTCAGAGGGATGGCTACACCTTC. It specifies CASTPQRDGYTF.

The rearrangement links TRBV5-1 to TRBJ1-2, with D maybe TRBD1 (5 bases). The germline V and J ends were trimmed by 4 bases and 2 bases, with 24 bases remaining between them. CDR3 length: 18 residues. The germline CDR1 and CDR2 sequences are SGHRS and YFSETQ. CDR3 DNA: TGCGCCAGCAGCCCGGAAGGGCCGCAGGGAGGCCCCAACTATGGCTACACCTTC. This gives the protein CASSPEGPQGGPNYGYTF.

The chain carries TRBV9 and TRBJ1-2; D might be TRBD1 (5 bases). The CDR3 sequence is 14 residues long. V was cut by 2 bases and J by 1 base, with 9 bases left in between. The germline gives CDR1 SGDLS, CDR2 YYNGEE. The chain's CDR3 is CASSVDSLNYGYTF. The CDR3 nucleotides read TGTGCCAGCAGCGTCGACAGTCTTAACTATGGCTACACCTTC.

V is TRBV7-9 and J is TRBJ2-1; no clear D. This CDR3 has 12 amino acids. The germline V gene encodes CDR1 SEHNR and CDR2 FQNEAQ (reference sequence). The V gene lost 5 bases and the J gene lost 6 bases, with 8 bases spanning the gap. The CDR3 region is CASSHRINEQFF. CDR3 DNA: TGTGCCAGCAGCCATCGTATCAATGAGCAGTTCTTC. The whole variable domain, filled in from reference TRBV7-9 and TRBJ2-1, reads DTGVSQNPRHKITKRGQNVTFRCDPISEHNRLYWYRQTLGQGPEFLTYFQNEAQLEKSRLLSDRFSAERPKGSFSTLEIQRTEQGDSAMYLCASSHRINEQFFGPGTRLTVL.

The CDR3 region is CASSRLGGTSLYF. The CDR3 DNA is TGTGCCAGCAGCCGACTCGGGGGGACAAGCTTGTACTTC. The rearrangement links TRBV27 to TRBJ2-7, with D possibly matching TRBD2 (7 bases). Germline CDR1 is MNHEY and CDR2 is SMNVEV (reference sequence). The CDR3 sequence is 13 residues long. Trimming took off 6 bases at V and 12 bases at J, with 21 bases between the two ends.

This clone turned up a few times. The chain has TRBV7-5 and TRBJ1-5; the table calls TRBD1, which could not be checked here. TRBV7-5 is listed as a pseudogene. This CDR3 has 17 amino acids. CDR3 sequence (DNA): TGTGTCAGAAGCTTAGCGACAGGCGACCTTAGCAATCAGCCCCAGCATTTT. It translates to CVRSLATGDLSNQPQHF.

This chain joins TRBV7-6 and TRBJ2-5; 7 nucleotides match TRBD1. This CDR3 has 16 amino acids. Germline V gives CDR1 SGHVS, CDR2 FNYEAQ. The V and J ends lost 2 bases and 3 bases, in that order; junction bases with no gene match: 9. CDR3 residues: CASSLNSGQSKETQYF. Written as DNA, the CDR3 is TGTGCCAGCAGCTTAAACTCGGGACAGTCAAAAGAGACCCAGTACTTC.